These T cell receptor beta chains were read from a single sample in a study of T cell responses to AZD1222 COVID-19 vaccine. TCRdb's table, derived via immunoSEQ multiplex PCR, lists solely in-frame clones and lacks some. The sample shows roughly 93,000 clones, 89% of them seen only once. Here the sequenced sample was peripheral blood, taken 28 days after the second AZD1222 dose. Receptors were obtained from an adult who received the AZD1222 COVID-19 vaccine. CDR3s include the opening cysteine and the closing phenylalanine or tryptophan. The D gene is left open where the match is weak. Clone size is given for some rows only: seen once, a few or many times, or a class if the clone is expanded.

clone size,V gene,D gene,CDR3 length,J gene,CDR3 DNA,CDR3 protein
NA,TRBV12-5,NA,13,TRBJ1-3,TGTGCTAGTGGTTTGGTCGGGAGGGACACCATATATTTT,CASGLVGRDTIYF
NA,TRBV5-6,NA,15,TRBJ1-3,TGTGCCAGCAGGATAACAGGGAGTGCTGGAAACACCATATATTTT,CASRITGSAGNTIYF
NA,TRBV3-1/TRBV3-2,NA,14,TRBJ1-6,TGTGCCAGCAGCCAAGGATTCACGAAATCACCCCTCCACTTT,CASSQGFTKSPLHF
NA,TRBV15,TRBD1,13,TRBJ1-1,TGTGCCACCAGCAGAGGACAGGGTGTTTCAGCTTTCTTT,CATSRGQGVSAFF
NA,TRBV12-3/TRBV12-4,NA,13,TRBJ1-6,TGTGCCAGCAGCCCCGGTTGGGGTTCACCCCTCCACTTT,CASSPGWGSPLHF
NA,TRBV13,NA,13,TRBJ1-1,TGTGCCAGCAGCTTAGGCAGGGCCTTGGTGACTTTCTTT,CASSLGRALVTFF
NA,TRBV4-3,TRBD1,15,TRBJ2-3,TGCGCCAGCAGCCAGAGGGACAGACTCACAGATACGCAGTATTTT,CASSQRDRLTDTQYF
NA,TRBV7-2,TRBD1,12,TRBJ1-5,TGTGCCAGCAGCTCGTCCGGGACAGGGGAGCATTTT,CASSSSGTGEHF
NA,TRBV6-5,NA,13,TRBJ1-2,TGTGCCAGCAGTTACGGACAGAGCTATGGCTACACCTTC,CASSYGQSYGYTF
NA,TRBV2,NA,12,TRBJ2-5,TGTGCCAGCAGTGACAGGGCAGAGACCCAGTACTTC,CASSDRAETQYF
NA,TRBV7-7,NA,15,TRBJ2-1,TGTGCTAGCAGCTTAGGGGGAGTTGGCTACAATGAGCAGTTCTTC,CASSLGGVGYNEQFF
few,TRBV28,NA,16,TRBJ1-1,TGTGCCAGCAGTTTACCCCAGCTCTACATGAACACTGAAGCTTTCTTT,CASSLPQLYMNTEAFF
few,TRBV5-1,NA,15,TRBJ1-6,TGCGCCAGCAGCGTCCAGGGGTTCCCAAATTCACCCCTCCACTTT,CASSVQGFPNSPLHF
NA,TRBV2,NA,13,TRBJ1-5,TGTGCCAGCAGTGTTATCGGCAATCAGCCCCAGCATTTT,CASSVIGNQPQHF
NA,TRBV5-1,NA,18,TRBJ1-6,TGCGCCAGCAGCTTGTGGGGGAGGGCTAGCTCCTATAATTCACCCCTCCACTTT,CASSLWGRASSYNSPLHF
NA,TRBV7-9,TRBD2,14,TRBJ2-5,TGTGCCAGCAGCCCGGGGACTATGCAAGAGACCCAGTACTTC,CASSPGTMQETQYF
once,TRBV7-8,NA,18,TRBJ2-3,TGTGCCAGCAGCTCCCCCCCGATACAACTAGGGGACACAGATACGCAGTATTTT,CASSSPPIQLGDTDTQYF
NA,TRBV7-8,NA,14,TRBJ2-2,TGTGCCAGCAGCCCGGACAGTACTGGCGGGGAGCTGTTTTTT,CASSPDSTGGELFF